The clone carrying this T cell receptor beta chain was counted once. These data belong to a study of blood T cell repertoires in COVID-19. Turning to the study itself: PBMCs, B-cell-depleted T cells, or T cells provided the cDNA or gDNA that made up the material.

The CDR3 spans 13 residues. In germline, CDR1 is MNHEY, CDR2 SVGAGI. V dropped 7 bases and J dropped 4; count of bases not matched to a gene: 6. Here immunoSEQ multiplex PCR was the method, and the copy in TCRdb shows in-frame clones only, minus some. This sample has about 240,000 clones, with approximately 83% found just once. Sequenced sample: peripheral blood. The TCR was taken from a woman in her 30s who had recovered from COVID-19. This chain joins TRBV6-5 and TRBJ1-2; TRBD1 matches 7 bases. The CDR3 loop reads CASMTGSIYGYTF. The DNA of the CDR3 is TGTGCCAGCATGACAGGGAGCATCTATGGCTACACCTTC.